The T cell receptor (beta chain) described here comes from a study of cytomegalovirus exposure and HLA in healthy donors. The PCR employed 60 Vbeta primers together with 13 Jbeta primers. Sequencing was performed with immunoSEQ multiplex PCR; in TCRdb, only in-frame clones are kept and a portion is missing. The sample yields some 100,000 clones, around 76% seen once. Per the germline V gene, CDR1 is SGHNT and CDR2 is YYREEE (reference sequence). The CDR3 length is 15 residues. The sequence was obtained from a man aged 50-59 years in good health and CMV-seropositive. The specimen was PBMCs. The V call is TRBV5-4, the J call TRBJ2-5; the match to TRBD1 covers 11 bases. The J call may be mistaken, given a closer DNA end match to TRBJ2-7. CDR3: CASSRPGQGDYEQYF. The DNA for the CDR3 is TGTGCCAGCAGCCGACCGGGACAGGGGGACTACGAGCAGTACTTC.